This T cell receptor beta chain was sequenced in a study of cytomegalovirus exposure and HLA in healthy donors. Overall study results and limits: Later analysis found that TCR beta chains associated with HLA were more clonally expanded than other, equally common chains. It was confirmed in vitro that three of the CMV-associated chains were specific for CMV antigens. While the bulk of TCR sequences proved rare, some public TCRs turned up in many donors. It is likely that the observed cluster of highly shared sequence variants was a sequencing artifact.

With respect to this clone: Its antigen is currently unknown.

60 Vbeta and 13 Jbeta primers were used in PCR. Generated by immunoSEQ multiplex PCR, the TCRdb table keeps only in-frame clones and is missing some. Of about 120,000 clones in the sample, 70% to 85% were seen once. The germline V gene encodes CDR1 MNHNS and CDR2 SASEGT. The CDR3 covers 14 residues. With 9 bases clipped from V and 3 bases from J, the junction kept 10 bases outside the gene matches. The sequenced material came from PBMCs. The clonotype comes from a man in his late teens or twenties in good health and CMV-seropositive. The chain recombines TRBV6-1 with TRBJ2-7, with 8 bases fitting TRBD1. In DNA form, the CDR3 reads TGTGCCAGTGCTACAGGGGGGTCATTCTACGAGCAGTACTTC. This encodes CASATGGSFYEQYF.